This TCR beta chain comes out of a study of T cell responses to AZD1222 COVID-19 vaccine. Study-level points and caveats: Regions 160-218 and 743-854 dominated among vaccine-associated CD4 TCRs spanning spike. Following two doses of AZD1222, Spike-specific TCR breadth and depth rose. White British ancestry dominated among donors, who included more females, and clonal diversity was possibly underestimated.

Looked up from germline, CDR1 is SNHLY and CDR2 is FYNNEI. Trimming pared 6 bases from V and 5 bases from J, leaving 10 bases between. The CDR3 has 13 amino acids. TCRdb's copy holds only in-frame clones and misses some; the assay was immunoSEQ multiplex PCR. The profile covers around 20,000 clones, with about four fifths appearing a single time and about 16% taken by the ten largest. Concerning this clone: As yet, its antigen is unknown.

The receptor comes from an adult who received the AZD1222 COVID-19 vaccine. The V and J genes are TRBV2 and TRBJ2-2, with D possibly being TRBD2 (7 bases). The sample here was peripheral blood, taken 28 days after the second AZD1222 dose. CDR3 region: CASRRGGTGELFF. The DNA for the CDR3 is TGTGCCAGCAGGAGGGGGGGGACCGGGGAGCTGTTTTTT. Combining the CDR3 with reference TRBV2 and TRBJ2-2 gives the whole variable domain EPEVTQTPSHQVTQMGQEVILRCVPISNHLYFYWYRQILGQKVEFLVSFYNNEISEKSEIFDDQFSVERPDGSNFTLKIRSTKLEDSAMYFCASRRGGTGELFFGEGSRLTVL.